Given below is one T cell receptor beta chain in context. Donors were ostensibly healthy at sampling, although undocumented immune exposures were probable. This specimen comes from a study of cytomegalovirus exposure and HLA in healthy donors. The CDR3 is made up of 14 amino acids. Germline values: CDR1 MNHEY, CDR2 SVGAGI. V lost 6 bases and J 7 bases, leaving 18 bases between the germline ends. Amplification used 60 Vbeta primers and 13 Jbeta primers. Some clones are missing from TCRdb's copy, which holds only in-frame ones; the method was immunoSEQ multiplex PCR. This table holds 100,000 to 150,000 clones.

The sequence was obtained from a man between 18 and 35 years old in good health and CMV-seronegative. The rearrangement joins TRBV6-5 to TRBJ1-2; D gene unclear. The sequencing input was PBMCs. Here the CDR3 reads CASRDIGKSVGYTF. CDR3 bases: TGTGCCAGCAGAGACATAGGAAAATCGGTTGGCTACACCTTC.